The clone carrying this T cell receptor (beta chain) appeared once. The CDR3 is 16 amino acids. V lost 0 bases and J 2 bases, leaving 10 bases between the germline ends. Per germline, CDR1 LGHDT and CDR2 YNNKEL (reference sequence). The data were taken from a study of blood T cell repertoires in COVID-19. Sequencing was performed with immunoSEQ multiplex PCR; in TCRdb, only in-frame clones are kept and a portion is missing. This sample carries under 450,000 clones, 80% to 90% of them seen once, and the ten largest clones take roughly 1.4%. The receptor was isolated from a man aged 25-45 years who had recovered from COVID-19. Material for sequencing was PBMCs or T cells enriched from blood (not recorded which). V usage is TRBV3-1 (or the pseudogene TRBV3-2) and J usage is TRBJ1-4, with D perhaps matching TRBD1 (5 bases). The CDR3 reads CASSQDRGNTNEKLFF. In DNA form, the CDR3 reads TGTGCCAGCAGCCAAGATCGGGGGAATACTAATGAAAAACTGTTTTTT.